This TCR beta chain derives from a study of siplizumab effects on memory and regulatory T cells. Study-wide results and caveats: In unstimulated cells, naive T cells appeared more diverse than memory T cells and seemed major alloresponse contributors. Tregs that proliferated in siplizumab cultures did not have their suppressive function confirmed. Phenotypic classification as naive or memory proved unattainable for roughly 75-97% of proliferating CD4+ or CD8+ clones. Controls showed an average of approximately 25% Treg-derived mappable alloreactive CD4+ clones, while siplizumab showed approximately 69%.

In regard to this clone: What it binds is unknown.

This CDR3 is 15 amino acids long. Germline CDR1 is PRHDT and CDR2 is FYEKMQ (reference sequence). V dropped 4 bases and J dropped 5 bases, with 15 bases sitting between them. Sequenced by immunoSEQ multiplex PCR; TCRdb stores in-frame clones only, minus some. The profile shows some 96,000 clones, around 90% of them singletons. The receptor was derived from a human donor in good health. The genes are TRBV13 and TRBJ2-1; D gene unclear. The sample was CD4+ T cells sorted from blood. CDR3 protein: CASSYLTTPDNEQFF. Written as DNA, the CDR3 is TGTGCCAGCAGCTACTTGACAACACCTGACAATGAGCAGTTCTTC.